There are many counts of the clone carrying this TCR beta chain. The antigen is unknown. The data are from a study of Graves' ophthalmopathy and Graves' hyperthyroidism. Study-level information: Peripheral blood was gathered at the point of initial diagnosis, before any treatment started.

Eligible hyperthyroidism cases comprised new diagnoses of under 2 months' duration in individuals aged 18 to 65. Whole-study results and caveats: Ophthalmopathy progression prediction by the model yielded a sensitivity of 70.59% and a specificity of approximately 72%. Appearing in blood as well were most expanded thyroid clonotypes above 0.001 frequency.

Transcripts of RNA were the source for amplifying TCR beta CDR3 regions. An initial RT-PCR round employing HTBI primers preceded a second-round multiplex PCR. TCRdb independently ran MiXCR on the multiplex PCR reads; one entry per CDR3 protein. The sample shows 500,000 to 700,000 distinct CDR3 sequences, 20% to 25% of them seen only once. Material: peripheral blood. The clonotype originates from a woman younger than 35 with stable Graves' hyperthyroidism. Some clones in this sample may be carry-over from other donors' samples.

The CDR3 sequence: CASNPGGRELFF. The CDR3 DNA reads TGTGCCAGCAACCCCGGCGGGCGGGAGCTGTTTTTT. The chain is built from TRBV28 and TRBJ2-2, with D possibly matching TRBD2 (5 bases). Deletions cut 7 bases from V and 9 bases from J, with 12 bases between. The CDR3 sequence is 12 residues long. Germline lookup yields CDR1 MDHEN and CDR2 SYDVKM.